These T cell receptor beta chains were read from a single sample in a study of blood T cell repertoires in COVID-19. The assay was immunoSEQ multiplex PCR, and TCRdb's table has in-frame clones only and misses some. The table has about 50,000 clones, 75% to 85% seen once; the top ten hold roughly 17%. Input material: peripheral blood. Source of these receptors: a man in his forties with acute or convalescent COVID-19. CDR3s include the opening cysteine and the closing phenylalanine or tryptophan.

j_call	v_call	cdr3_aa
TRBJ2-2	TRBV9	CASSAGQGAGANTGELFF
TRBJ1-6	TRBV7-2	CASSLDSLNSPLHF
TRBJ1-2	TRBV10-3	CAIMTGTGDYGYTF
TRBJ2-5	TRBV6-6	CASNRDQETQYF
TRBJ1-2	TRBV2	CATQGQGVAYGYTF
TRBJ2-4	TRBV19	CASSIDLSGGAVAKNIQYF
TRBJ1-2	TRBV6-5	CASSFRGLAGYTF
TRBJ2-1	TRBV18	CASSPPQGAYNEQFF
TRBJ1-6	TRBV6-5	CASRPGQGGNSPLHF
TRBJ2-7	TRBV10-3	CAIGKRPEDEQYF
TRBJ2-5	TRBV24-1	CATSDAGQETQYF
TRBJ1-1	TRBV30	CAWSVTGGIEAFF
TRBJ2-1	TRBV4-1	CASSQDYSEQFF
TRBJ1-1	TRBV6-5	CATFWPGQSAFF
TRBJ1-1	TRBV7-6	CASSLGQGRAFF
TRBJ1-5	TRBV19	CASSTRREEVNQPQHF
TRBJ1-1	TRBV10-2	CASRITRWGSGTEAFF
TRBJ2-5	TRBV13	CASSLSGQETQYF
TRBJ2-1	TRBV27	CASSLSSIVNEQFF
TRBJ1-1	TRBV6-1	CASSEAGVQGSTEAFF
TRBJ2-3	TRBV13	CASSPPRERATDTQYF
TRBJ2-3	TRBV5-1	CASSFEGRGKSTDTQYF
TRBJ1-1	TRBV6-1	CASSEGRNTEAFF
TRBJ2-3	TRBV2	CASSDRVTSTDTQYF
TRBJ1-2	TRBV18	CASSPRDRDGYTF
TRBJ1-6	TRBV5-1	CASSLDSMDSPLHF
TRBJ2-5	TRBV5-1	CASSPHQGETQYF
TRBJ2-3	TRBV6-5	CASSYRGRTDTQYF
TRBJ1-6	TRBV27	CASSLSRGTSPLHF
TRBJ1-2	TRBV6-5	CASSSNPGQGFGYTF
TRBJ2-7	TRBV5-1	CACARDRNYEQYF
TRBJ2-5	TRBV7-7	CASSMKTGLRETQYF
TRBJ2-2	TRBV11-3	CASSRAGTGRTGELFF
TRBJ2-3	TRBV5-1	CASSLVSIRGRLADTQYF
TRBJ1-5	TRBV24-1	CATSDPTGGQPQHF
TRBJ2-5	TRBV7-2	CASSLVYGETQYF
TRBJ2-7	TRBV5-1	CASSIGTGTGEQYF
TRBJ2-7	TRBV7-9	CASSSDQTGGYEQYF
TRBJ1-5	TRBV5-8	CASSLNNQPQHF
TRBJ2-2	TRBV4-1	CASSRDSYTGELFF
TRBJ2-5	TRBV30	CAWSVFGLAGGSSQYF
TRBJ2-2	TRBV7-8	CASSLGQMNTGELFF
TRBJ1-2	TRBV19	CASSIDEVNRGYTF
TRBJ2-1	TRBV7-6	CASSLVASGGYNEQFF
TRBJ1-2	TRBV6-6	CASSYHPGKSGYTF
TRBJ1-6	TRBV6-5	CASSTEQGTASPLHF
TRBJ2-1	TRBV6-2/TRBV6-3	CASSDTSGSDYEQFF
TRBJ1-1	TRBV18	CASSPPGRGGTEAFF
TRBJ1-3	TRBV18	CASSWAGTNSGNTIYF
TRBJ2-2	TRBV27	CASSLRGTGVPGELFF
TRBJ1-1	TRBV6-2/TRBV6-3	CASSKTPGQGRNTEAFF
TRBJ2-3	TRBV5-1	CASRAGGARDTQYF
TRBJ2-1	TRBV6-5	CASSSRRRSNEQFF
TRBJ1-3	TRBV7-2	CASSLRQAGNTIYF
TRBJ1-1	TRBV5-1	CASSLEPLNTEAFF
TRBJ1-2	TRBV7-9	CASSRGQGNYGYTF
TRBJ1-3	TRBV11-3	CASSSTGGNTIYF